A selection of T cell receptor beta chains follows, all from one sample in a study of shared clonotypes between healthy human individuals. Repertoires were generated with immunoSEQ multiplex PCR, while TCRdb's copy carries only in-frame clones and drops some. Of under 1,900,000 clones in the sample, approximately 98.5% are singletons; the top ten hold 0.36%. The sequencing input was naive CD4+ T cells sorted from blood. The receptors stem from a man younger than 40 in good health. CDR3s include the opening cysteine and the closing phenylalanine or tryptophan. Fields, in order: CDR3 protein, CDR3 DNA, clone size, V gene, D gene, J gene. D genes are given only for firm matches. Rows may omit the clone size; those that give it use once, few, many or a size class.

CDR3: CSVAGRGNQPQHF
DNA: TGCAGCGTTGCCGGACGGGGGAATCAGCCCCAGCATTTT
size: -
V: TRBV29-1
D: -
J: TRBJ1-5

CDR3: CAWSVKAGTFSGELFF
DNA: TGTGCCTGGAGTGTAAAAGCGGGGACCTTTTCCGGGGAGCTGTTTTTT
size: -
V: TRBV30
D: TRBD2
J: TRBJ2-2

CDR3: CASSIRLAGGLGNEQFF
DNA: TGTGCCAGTAGTATAAGACTAGCGGGAGGGTTAGGAAATGAGCAGTTCTTC
size: -
V: TRBV19
D: TRBD2
J: TRBJ2-1

CDR3: CASSYSNPVLSYGYTF
DNA: TGTGCCAGCAGTTACTCGAATCCAGTCTTGTCCTATGGCTACACCTTC
size: once
V: TRBV6-5
D: -
J: TRBJ1-2

CDR3: CASSPGTGIYGYTF
DNA: TGTGCCAGCAGTCCTGGGACGGGCATCTATGGCTACACCTTC
size: -
V: TRBV27
D: -
J: TRBJ1-2

CDR3: CAISGQNYEQYF
DNA: TGTGCCATCAGTGGACAGAACTACGAGCAGTACTTC
size: -
V: TRBV10-3
D: -
J: TRBJ2-7

CDR3: CASSGPVAVEQFF
DNA: TGTGCCAGCAGCGGGCCCGTTGCTGTCGAGCAGTTCTTC
size: -
V: TRBV2
D: -
J: TRBJ2-1

CDR3: CAWSGGQVGYEQYF
DNA: TGTGCCTGGAGTGGGGGACAGGTAGGGTACGAGCAGTACTTC
size: once
V: TRBV30
D: TRBD1
J: TRBJ2-7

CDR3: CASSVTSAYSTEKLFF
DNA: TGTGCCAGCAGCGTGACCTCCGCTTACAGCACCGAAAAACTGTTTTTT
size: -
V: TRBV9
D: -
J: TRBJ1-4

CDR3: CASITRGSYEQYF
DNA: TGTGCCAGTATCACTCGAGGCTCCTACGAGCAGTACTTC
size: -
V: TRBV19
D: -
J: TRBJ2-7

CDR3: CASSIGWESAQHF
DNA: TGTGCCAGTAGCATCGGTTGGGAGTCGGCCCAGCATTTT
size: -
V: TRBV19
D: -
J: TRBJ1-5

CDR3: CASSLGVKGNQPQHF
DNA: TGTGCCAGCAGCTTAGGGGTCAAGGGGAATCAGCCCCAGCATTTT
size: -
V: TRBV5-8
D: -
J: TRBJ1-5

CDR3: CASTWGSGNTIYF
DNA: TGTGCCAGCACCTGGGGCTCTGGAAACACCATATATTTT
size: -
V: TRBV6-5
D: -
J: TRBJ1-3

CDR3: CASSLSTAQETQYF
DNA: TGTGCCAGCAGCCTCTCCACTGCCCAAGAGACCCAGTACTTC
size: -
V: TRBV9
D: -
J: TRBJ2-5